This TCR beta chain originates from a study of long-term antiretroviral therapy in people with HIV. Researchers secured at least one pre-ART and at least two post-ART PBMC samples from each donor. With 7 bases removed from V and 6 bases from J, the gap between germline ends came to 13 bases. The germline V gene encodes CDR1 MNHNY and CDR2 SVGAGI (reference sequence). The CDR3 spans 13 residues. The authors ran the immunoSEQ assay, v3.0, at survey level. Sequencing aimed at roughly 40,000-55,000 T-cell genomes per sample. This table comes from immunoSEQ multiplex PCR, and its TCRdb copy is limited to in-frame clones, with some not included. The table shows 7,400 or so clones, with over 60% occurring only once.

The V call is TRBV6-6, the J call TRBJ1-5; TRBD1 might be the D (5 bases). The clonotype was recovered from a man in his forties with HIV. Source: unsorted PBMCs, taken around eleven months before starting antiretroviral therapy. The CDR3 sequence: CASTAGRFQPQHF. The CDR3 DNA follows: TGTGCCAGCACTGCGGGACGATTTCAGCCCCAGCATTTT.